The clone carrying this TCR beta chain is a singleton in its sample. The data were obtained in a study of blood T cell repertoires in COVID-19. Per the original methods: The assay estimated nucleated cells by amplifying reference gene primers. Libraries were prepared by immunoSEQ multiplex PCR; TCRdb keeps only in-frame clonotypes and omits some of them. V and J calls and clone size follow that table, whereas D and trimming were derived from the DNA. This table has over 100,000 clones, more than 75% appearing once. V was pared by 3 bases and J by 10 bases, with 16 bases between. This CDR3 comprises 15 residues. Germline assignment: CDR1 MDHEN and CDR2 SYDVKM.

The chain joins TRBV28 to TRBJ1-6, with D tentatively TRBD1 (6 bases). The source of this sequence is a woman between 65 and 79 years old with COVID-19, enrolled during active disease. What was sequenced was peripheral blood. CDR3 sequence: CASSFSGRGRSPLHF. CDR3 in DNA: TGTGCCAGCAGTTTTTCGGGCAGGGGTCGATCACCCCTCCACTTT.